Sequencing of this T cell receptor beta chain was carried out in a study of T cells expressing NK-cell markers. Study context: The TCR beta repertoires were obtained from sorted CD3+CD56+NKG2C+, CD3+CD56+NKG2C- and CD3+CD56-NKG2C+ T cells. Study conclusions and caveats: Topping the CD3+CD56-NKG2C+ fraction as well were these clonotypes, in a handful of donors.

As regards this clonotype: Its target is not known.

The germline gives CDR1 DFQATT, CDR2 SNEGSKA (reference sequence). The CDR3 extends over 13 amino acids. For each CDR3 protein, TCRdb gives one entry from its re-call of the 5' RACE reads, without DNA. With roughly 110,000 distinct CDR3 sequences in the sample, the ten largest clones hold about 18%. This chain joins TRBV20-1 and TRBJ1-5; TCRdb returns TRBD1, unconfirmable since there is no DNA. This sequence was found in a woman aged 18 to 75 in good health. The sample taken for sequencing was blood T cells: a sorted CD56 or NKG2C T cell subset, CD4+ or CD8+ T cells, or bulk PBMC T cells (not recorded which). CDR3 region: CSATGQGNQPQHF.